This T cell receptor beta chain was found in a study of T cells in Graves' hyperthyroidism and ophthalmopathy. Overall study findings and caveats: The model identified upcoming ophthalmopathy a median roughly 6.5 months ahead of onset. Ophthalmopathy was told apart from stable hyperthyroidism by a 13 V-J model. Most thyroid clonotypes with frequency above 0.001 were detected in blood.

Of note for this clonotype: Its specificity is unknown.

TCR beta CDR3 region amplification was performed from RNA transcripts. First-round RT-PCR of the TCR CDR3 relied on the HTBI primer set. TCRdb analysed the multiplex PCR reads with MiXCR anew, one entry per CDR3 protein. The sample carries a few hundred thousand distinct CDR3 sequences, about 16% recorded once. Trimming took 6 bases from V and 5 from J; bases not matched to a gene: 19. This CDR3 is built from 17 residues. Germline-derived CDR1 and CDR2 are LGHDT and YNNKEL (reference sequence). The PBMCs were taken from around 9 ml of fresh peripheral blood. The clonotype comes from a woman aged 40 to 49 with Graves' ophthalmopathy. The source material was blood. This chain joins TRBV3-1 and TRBJ2-7; 7 bases are shared with TRBD1. The CDR3 loop reads CASRFCPGQRLEDEQYF. In DNA form, the CDR3 reads TGTGCCAGCAGATTCTGCCCGGGACAGCGTCTCGAGGACGAGCAGTACTTC.